This T cell receptor (beta chain) was documented in a study of T cells expressing NK-cell markers. Across the study: Researchers got TCR beta repertoires out of sorted CD3+CD56+NKG2C+, CD3+CD56+NKG2C- and CD3+CD56-NKG2C+ T cells. Study-wide results and limits: The CD3+CD56-NKG2C+ fraction of a few donors was likewise dominated by these clonotypes.

Reprocessing the 5' RACE reads, TCRdb reports a single entry for every CDR3 protein and omits DNA. This repertoire includes 440,000 or so distinct CDR3 sequences. The CDR3 loop spans 11 amino acids. A note on this clonotype: Its target is unknown.

J is TRBJ2-1 and V is TRBV12-3 or TRBV12-4; TCRdb's D call of TRBD1 is untestable without DNA. Sequenced material: blood T cells: a sorted CD56 or NKG2C T cell subset, CD4+ or CD8+ T cells, or bulk PBMC T cells (not recorded which). This clonotype originated in a woman between 18 and 70 years old in good health. This CDR3 is CASTRGWEQFF.